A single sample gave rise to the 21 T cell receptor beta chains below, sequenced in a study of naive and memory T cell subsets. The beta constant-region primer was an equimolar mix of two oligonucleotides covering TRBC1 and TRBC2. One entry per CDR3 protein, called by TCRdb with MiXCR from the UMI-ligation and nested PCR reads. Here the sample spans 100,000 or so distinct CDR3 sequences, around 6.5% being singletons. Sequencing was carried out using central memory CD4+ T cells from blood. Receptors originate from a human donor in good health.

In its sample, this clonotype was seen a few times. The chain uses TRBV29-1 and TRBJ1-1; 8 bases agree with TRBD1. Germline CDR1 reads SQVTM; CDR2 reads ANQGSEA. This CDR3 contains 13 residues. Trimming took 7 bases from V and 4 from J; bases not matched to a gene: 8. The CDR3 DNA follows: TGCAGCGGACGGACAGGGATGGCCACTGAAGCTTTCTTT. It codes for CSGRTGMATEAFF.

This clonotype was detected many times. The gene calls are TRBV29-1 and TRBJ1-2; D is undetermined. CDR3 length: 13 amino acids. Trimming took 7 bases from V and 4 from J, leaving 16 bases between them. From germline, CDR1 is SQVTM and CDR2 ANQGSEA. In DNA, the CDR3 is TGCAGCGCAACGATTGGGTCCTCCTATGGCTACACCTTC. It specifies CSATIGSSYGYTF.

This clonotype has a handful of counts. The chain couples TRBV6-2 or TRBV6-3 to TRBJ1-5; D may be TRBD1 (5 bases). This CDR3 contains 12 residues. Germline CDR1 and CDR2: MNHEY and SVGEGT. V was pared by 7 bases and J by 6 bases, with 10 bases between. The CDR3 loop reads CASTPGSQPQHF. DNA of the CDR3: TGTGCCAGCACCCCAGGGAGTCAGCCCCAGCATTTT.

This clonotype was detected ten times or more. In DNA, the CDR3 is TGTGCCAGCAGCTTAACTGTCAGCTCACCCCTCCACTTT. Its translation is CASSLTVSSPLHF. The V call is TRBV7-3, the J call TRBJ1-6, with D unclear. The germline V gene has CDR1 SGHTA and CDR2 FQGTGA. There are 13 residues in the CDR3. The V end was cut by 0 bases, the J end by 10 bases, with 7 bases between.

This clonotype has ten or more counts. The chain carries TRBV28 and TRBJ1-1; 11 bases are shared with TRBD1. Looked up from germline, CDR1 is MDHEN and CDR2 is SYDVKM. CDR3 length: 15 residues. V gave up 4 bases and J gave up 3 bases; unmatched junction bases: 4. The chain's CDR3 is CASSSPGQGDTEAFF. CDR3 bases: TGTGCCAGCAGTTCTCCGGGACAGGGGGACACTGAAGCTTTCTTT.

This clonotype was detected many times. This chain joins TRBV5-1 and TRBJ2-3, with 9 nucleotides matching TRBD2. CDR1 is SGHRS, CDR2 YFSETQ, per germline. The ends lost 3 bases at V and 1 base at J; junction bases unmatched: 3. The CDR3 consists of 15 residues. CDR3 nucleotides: TGCGCCAGCAGCTCCCGACTAGCGGGCACAGATACGCAGTATTTT. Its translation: CASSSRLAGTDTQYF.

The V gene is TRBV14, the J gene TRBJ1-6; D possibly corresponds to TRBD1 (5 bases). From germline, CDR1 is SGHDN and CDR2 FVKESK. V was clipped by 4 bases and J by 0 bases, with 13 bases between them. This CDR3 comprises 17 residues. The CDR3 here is CASSRGQGSSYNSPLHF. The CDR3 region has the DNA TGTGCCAGCAGCCGCGGGCAGGGCAGCTCCTATAATTCACCCCTCCACTTT.

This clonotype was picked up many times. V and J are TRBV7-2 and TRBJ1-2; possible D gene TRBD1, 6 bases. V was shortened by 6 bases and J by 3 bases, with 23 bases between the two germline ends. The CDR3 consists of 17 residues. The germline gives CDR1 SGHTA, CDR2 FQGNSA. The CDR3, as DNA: TGTGCCAGCAGGCCTCCCTCCACCCTCAGGGGCCACTATGGCTACACCTTC. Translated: CASRPPSTLRGHYGYTF.

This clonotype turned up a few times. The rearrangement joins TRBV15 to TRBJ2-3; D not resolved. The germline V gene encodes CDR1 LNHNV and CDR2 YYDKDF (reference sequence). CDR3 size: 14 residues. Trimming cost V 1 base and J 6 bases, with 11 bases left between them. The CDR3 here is CATSRGSGEDTQYF. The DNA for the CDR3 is TGTGCCACCAGCAGAGGGTCGGGTGAGGATACGCAGTATTTT.

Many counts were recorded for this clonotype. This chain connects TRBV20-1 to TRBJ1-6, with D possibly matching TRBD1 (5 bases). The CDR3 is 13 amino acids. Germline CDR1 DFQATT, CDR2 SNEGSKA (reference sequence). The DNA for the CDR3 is TGCAGGGGTCCAGGGCCGTGGGATTCACCCCTCCACTTT. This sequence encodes CRGPGPWDSPLHF.

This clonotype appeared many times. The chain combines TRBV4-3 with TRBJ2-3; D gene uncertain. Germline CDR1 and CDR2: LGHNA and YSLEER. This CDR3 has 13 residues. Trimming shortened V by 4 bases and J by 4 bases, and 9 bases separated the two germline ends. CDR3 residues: CASSPAVSDTQYF. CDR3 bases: TGCGCCAGCAGCCCAGCAGTGTCAGATACGCAGTATTTT.

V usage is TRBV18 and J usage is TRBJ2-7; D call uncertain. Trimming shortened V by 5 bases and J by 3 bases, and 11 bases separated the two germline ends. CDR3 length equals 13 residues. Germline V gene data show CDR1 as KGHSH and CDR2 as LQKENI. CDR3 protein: CASSGVGNYEQYF. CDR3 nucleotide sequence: TGTGCCAGCTCAGGGGTGGGAAACTACGAGCAGTACTTC.

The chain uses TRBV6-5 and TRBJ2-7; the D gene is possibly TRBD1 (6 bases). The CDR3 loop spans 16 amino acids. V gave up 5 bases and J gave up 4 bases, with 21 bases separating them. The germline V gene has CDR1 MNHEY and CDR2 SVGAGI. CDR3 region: CASSGSIGGERYEQYF. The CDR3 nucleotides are TGTGCCAGCAGTGGGTCGATAGGGGGAGAACGGTACGAGCAGTACTTC.

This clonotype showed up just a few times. The CDR3 protein is CASSPTKQEANYGYTF. The DNA of the CDR3 is TGTGCCAGCAGCCCCACCAAACAGGAAGCTAACTATGGCTACACCTTC. This chain links TRBV6-6 with TRBJ1-2; D is perhaps TRBD1 (5 bases). CDR1 is MNHNY, CDR2 SVGAGI, per germline (reference sequence). The CDR3 extends over 16 amino acids. V was shortened by 6 bases and J by 0 bases, with 17 bases between the two germline ends.

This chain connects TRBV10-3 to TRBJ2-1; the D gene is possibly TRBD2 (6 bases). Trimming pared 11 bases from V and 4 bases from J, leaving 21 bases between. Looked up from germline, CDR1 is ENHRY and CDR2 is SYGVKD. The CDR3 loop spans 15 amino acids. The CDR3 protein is CAGGQGAGLYNEQFF. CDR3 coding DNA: TGTGCCGGCGGCCAGGGAGCGGGTTTATACAATGAGCAGTTCTTC.

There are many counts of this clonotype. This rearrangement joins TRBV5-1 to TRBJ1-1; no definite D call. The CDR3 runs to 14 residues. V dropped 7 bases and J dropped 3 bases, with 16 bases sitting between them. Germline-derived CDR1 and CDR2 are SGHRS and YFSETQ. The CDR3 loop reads CASRNGPRDTEAFF. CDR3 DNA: TGCGCCAGCCGGAATGGGCCGAGGGACACTGAAGCTTTCTTT.

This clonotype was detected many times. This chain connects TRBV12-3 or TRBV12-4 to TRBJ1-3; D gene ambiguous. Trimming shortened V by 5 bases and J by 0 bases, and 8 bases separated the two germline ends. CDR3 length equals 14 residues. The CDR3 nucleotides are TGTGCCAGCAGTACTCGCAACTCTGGAAACACCATATATTTT. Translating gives CASSTRNSGNTIYF.

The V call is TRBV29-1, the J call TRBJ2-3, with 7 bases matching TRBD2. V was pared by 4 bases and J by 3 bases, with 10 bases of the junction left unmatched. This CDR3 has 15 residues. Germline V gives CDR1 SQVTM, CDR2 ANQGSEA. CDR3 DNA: TGCAGCGTTGGGGGGGGAGGGAGGGCGACAGATACGCAGTATTTT. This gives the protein CSVGGGGRATDTQYF.

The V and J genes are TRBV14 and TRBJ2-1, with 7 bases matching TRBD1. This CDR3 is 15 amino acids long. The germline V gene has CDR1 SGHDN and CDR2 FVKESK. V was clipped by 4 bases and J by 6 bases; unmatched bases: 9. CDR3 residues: CASSPRGGRANEQFF. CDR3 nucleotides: TGTGCCAGCAGCCCGCGAGGGGGCCGAGCCAATGAGCAGTTCTTC.

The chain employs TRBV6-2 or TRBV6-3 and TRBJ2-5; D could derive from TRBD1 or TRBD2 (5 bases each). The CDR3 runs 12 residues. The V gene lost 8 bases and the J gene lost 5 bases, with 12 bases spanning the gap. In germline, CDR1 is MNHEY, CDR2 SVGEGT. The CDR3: CASVGDGETQYF. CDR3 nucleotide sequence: TGTGCCAGCGTAGGGGACGGGGAGACCCAGTACTTC.

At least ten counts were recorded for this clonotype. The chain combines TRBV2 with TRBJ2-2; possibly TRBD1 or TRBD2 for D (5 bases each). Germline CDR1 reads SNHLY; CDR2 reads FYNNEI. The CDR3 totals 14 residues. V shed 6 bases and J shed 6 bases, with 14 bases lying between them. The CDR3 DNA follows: TGTGCCAGCAGCCGGGACCCCATGGCCGGGGAGCTGTTTTTT. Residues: CASSRDPMAGELFF.